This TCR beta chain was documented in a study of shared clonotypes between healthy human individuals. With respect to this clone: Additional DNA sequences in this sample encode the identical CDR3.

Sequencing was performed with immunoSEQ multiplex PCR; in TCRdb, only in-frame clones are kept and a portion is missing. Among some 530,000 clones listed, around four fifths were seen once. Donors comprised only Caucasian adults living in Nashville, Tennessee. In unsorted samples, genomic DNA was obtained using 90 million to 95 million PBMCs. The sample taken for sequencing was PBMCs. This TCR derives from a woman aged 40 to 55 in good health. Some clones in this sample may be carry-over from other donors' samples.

CDR3 DNA sequence: TGCAGTGCTAGTGGGGACAATGAGCAGTTCTTC. This encodes CSASGDNEQFF. This rearrangement joins TRBV20-1 to TRBJ2-1; D gene unclear. Germline assignment: CDR1 DFQATT and CDR2 SNEGSKA (reference sequence). V lost 3 bases and J lost 5, with 5 bases in between. The CDR3 is made up of 11 amino acids.